Listed below are T cell receptor beta chains from one sample, sequenced in a study of blood T cells in healthy people across ages. In TCRdb, the 5' RACE reads were re-called with MiXCR into one record per CDR3 protein. Of hundreds of thousands of distinct CDR3 sequences in the sample, 40% to 50% are singletons; the top ten hold about a fifth. Source material: blood. The source is a man aged 60 to 75 in good health. CDR3s include the opening cysteine and the closing phenylalanine or tryptophan. D genes are given only for firm matches. For some rows the clone size is stated as once, few or many, or as a class when expanded; others skip it.

v_call	d_call	clone_size	j_call	cdr3_nt	cdr3_aa
TRBV9	.	.	TRBJ1-1	TGTGCCAGCACCAAAGGGGTAACGGGTATGAACACTGAAGCTTTCTTT	CASTKGVTGMNTEAFF
TRBV6-4	TRBD2	few	TRBJ2-1	TGTGCCAGCATCTCTAGCGGGGGCCCTTACAATGAGCAGTTCTTC	CASISSGGPYNEQFF
TRBV19	.	once	TRBJ2-3	TGTGCCAGTAGGACCCTGGGTACAGATACGCAGTATTTT	CASRTLGTDTQYF
TRBV5-1	.	.	TRBJ2-3	TGCGCCAGCAGCAGGAGCGGGGACAGGAGCACAGATACGCAGTATTTT	CASSRSGDRSTDTQYF
TRBV11-2	.	.	TRBJ2-5	TGTGCCAGCAGCTTAGATAAGCCCGGGACCCAGTACTTC	CASSLDKPGTQYF
TRBV9	TRBD2	.	TRBJ2-5	TGTGCCAGCAGCGCTACTAGCGGGGGGGCCCAAGAGACCCAGTACTTC	CASSATSGGAQETQYF
TRBV10-3	.	once	TRBJ2-7	TGTGCCACCAGAGCAGGGACGGTGAGCTCCTACGAGCAGTACTTC	CATRAGTVSSYEQYF
TRBV20-1	TRBD2	.	TRBJ2-5	TGCAGTGCTAGAGAGGTAGCGGGGGCGGGGGAGCAGTACTTC	CSAREVAGAGEQYF
TRBV5-4	.	.	TRBJ1-1	TGTGCCAGCAGCAGGTACGGCACTGAAGCTTTCTTT	CASSRYGTEAFF
TRBV7-8	.	few	TRBJ2-7	TGTGCCAGCAGCTTAGCGCACGGGGCTGAGCAGTACTTC	CASSLAHGAEQYF
TRBV24-1	.	few	TRBJ2-7	TGTGCCACCCCGGGCTATCGGCTCCGCGAGCAGTACTTC	CATPGYRLREQYF
TRBV5-1	.	few	TRBJ2-1	TGCGCCAGCAGCTTGGACGCGAACCGAGAGGATGAGCAGTTCTTC	CASSLDANREDEQFF
TRBV7-3	.	few	TRBJ1-2	TGTGCCAGCAGCCGAGGGGTAGGGTATGGCTACACCTTC	CASSRGVGYGYTF
TRBV7-2	TRBD2	few	TRBJ2-1	TGTGCCAGCAGTTCCACTTGGATGGGGGGGAATGAGCAGTTCTTC	CASSSTWMGGNEQFF
TRBV6-5	.	.	TRBJ1-1	TGTGCCAGCAGTTACTCGATCCCCCGGGACATCGAAGCTTTCTTT	CASSYSIPRDIEAFF
TRBV7-9	.	few	TRBJ1-2	TGTGCCAGCAGCTTAATTGGTCAGGGGAATGGCTACACCTTC	CASSLIGQGNGYTF
TRBV5-1	.	few	TRBJ2-7	TGCGCCAGCAGCTTGCTGGGCAGGGGGGAGTACGAGCAGTACTTC	CASSLLGRGEYEQYF
TRBV7-2	.	few	TRBJ2-6	TGTGCCAGCAGCTTAGCCCCAGCCAGGTCCGGGGCCAACGTCCTGACTTTC	CASSLAPARSGANVLTF
TRBV20-1	.	few	TRBJ1-2	TGCAGTGCAAACGACAAGGGGGACGGCTACACCTTC	CSANDKGDGYTF
TRBV24-1	.	.	TRBJ2-7	TGTGCCACCAGTGATGCACAGAAAGCCTACGAGCAGTACTTC	CATSDAQKAYEQYF
TRBV7-2	.	.	TRBJ1-6	TGTGCCAGCAGCTACAGGACAGCCCCATACTCCTATAATTCACCCCTCCACTTT	CASSYRTAPYSYNSPLHF
TRBV9	.	few	TRBJ1-4	TGTGCCAGCAGCGAGGGGGCAACTAATGAAAAACTGTTTTTT	CASSEGATNEKLFF